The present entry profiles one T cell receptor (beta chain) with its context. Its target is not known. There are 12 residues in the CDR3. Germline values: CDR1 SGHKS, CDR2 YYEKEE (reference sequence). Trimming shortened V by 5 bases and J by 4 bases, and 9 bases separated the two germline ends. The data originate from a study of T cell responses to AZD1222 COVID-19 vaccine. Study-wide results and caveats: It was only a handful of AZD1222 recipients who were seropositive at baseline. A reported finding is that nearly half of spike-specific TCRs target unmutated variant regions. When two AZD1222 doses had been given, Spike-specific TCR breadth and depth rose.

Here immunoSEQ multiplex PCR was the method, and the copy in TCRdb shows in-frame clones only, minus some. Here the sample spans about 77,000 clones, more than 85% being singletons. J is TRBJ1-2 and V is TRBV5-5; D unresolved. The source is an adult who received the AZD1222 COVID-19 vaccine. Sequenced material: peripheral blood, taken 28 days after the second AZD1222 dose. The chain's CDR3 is CASSSHSYGYTF. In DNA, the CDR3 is TGTGCCAGCAGTTCTCACTCCTATGGCTACACCTTC.